Each of the 12 T cell receptor beta chains below was sequenced from the same sample in a study of blood T cell repertoires in COVID-19. This table comes from immunoSEQ multiplex PCR, and its TCRdb copy is limited to in-frame clones, with some not included. The sample carries roughly 110,000 clones, about 91% recorded once. The sequencing input was peripheral blood. The receptors come from a man aged 45-65 years with active or convalescent COVID-19.

This rearrangement joins TRBV27 to TRBJ2-7; TRBD2 aligns across 14 bases. The junction had 15 bases not matched to a gene; V was cut back by 3 bases and J by 5 bases. The CDR3 length is 19 residues. Germline V CDR1 and CDR2: MNHEY, SMNVEV (reference sequence). The CDR3 here is CASSFRPGGLAGAGHEQYF. Here the CDR3 DNA reads TGTGCCAGCAGTTTTCGACCGGGGGGACTAGCGGGAGCAGGTCACGAGCAGTACTTC.

This clone occurred a few times. The chain uses TRBV19 and TRBJ2-2; D remains unclear. CDR3 length: 13 amino acids. The germline CDR1 and CDR2 sequences are LNHDA and SQIVND (reference sequence). Trimming took off 10 bases at V and 2 bases at J, with 11 bases between the two ends. CDR3 sequence reads: CATSPRNTGELFF. Written as DNA, the CDR3 is TGTGCCACATCCCCCAGAAACACCGGGGAGCTGTTTTTT. The variable domain in full, with the rest retrieved from reference TRBV19 and TRBJ2-2, is DGGITQSPKYLFRKEGQNVTLSCEQNLNHDAMYWYRQDPGQGLRLIYYSQIVNDFQKGDIAEGYSVSREKKESFPLTVTSAQKNPTAFYLCATSPRNTGELFFGEGSRLTVL.

This clone occurred once. The gene calls are TRBV19 and TRBJ2-1, with 10 bases lining up with TRBD2. J was trimmed by 5 bases and V by 5 bases; bases with no gene match: 12. Germline CDR1 LNHDA, CDR2 SQIVND (reference sequence). CDR3 length equals 17 residues. The CDR3 reads CASSPTPGLAGDNEQFF. For the CDR3, the DNA is TGTGCCAGTAGTCCCACCCCCGGGCTAGCGGGAGACAATGAGCAGTTCTTC.

The chain couples TRBV7-2 to TRBJ1-1; weak D call: TRBD1 (6 bases). V lost 5 bases and J 0 bases, leaving 16 bases between the germline ends. Germline V CDR1 and CDR2: SGHTA, FQGNSA. This CDR3 comprises 16 residues. The CDR3 DNA reads TGTGCCAGCAGCCCCCAGACAGGAGCCATGAACACTGAAGCTTTCTTT. It is translated as CASSPQTGAMNTEAFF.

V usage is TRBV11-3 and J usage is TRBJ1-1; no definite D call. V gave up 1 base and J gave up 5 bases, with 8 bases separating them. The CDR3 runs to 13 residues. The germline gives CDR1 SGHNT, CDR2 YENEEA. In nucleotides, the CDR3 is TGTGCCAGCAGCTTAGTTTTCGGTACTGAAGCTTTCTTT. This codes for CASSLVFGTEAFF. Complete variable domain (other parts from reference TRBV11-3 and TRBJ1-1): EAGVVQSPRYKIIEKKQPVAFWCNPISGHNTLYWYLQNLGQGPELLIRYENEEAVDDSQLPKDRFSAERLKGVDSTLKIQPAELGDSAVYLCASSLVFGTEAFFGQGTRLTVV.

The CDR3 spells CASSESTSFDYEQYF. For the CDR3, the DNA is TGCGCCAGCAGTGAGAGCACTAGCTTCGACTACGAGCAGTACTTC. The chain links TRBV10-1 to TRBJ2-7; possible D gene TRBD2, 6 bases. Germline assignment: CDR1 WNHNN and CDR2 SYGVQD (reference sequence). V was clipped by 2 bases and J by 3 bases, with 14 bases between them. CDR3 length: 15 residues.

This clone has just one count. The J gene is TRBJ2-3, the V gene TRBV7-2, with D hard to call. Per germline, CDR1 SGHTA and CDR2 FQGNSA. With 4 bases removed from V and 4 bases from J, the gap between germline ends came to 12 bases. The CDR3 is 14 residues long. CDR3 sequence (DNA): TGTGCCAGCAGCTCCCTGGGCAGCTCAGATACGCAGTATTTT. Protein sequence: CASSSLGSSDTQYF.

Only one count was recorded for this clone. An end of the junction differs from the germline gene, which may be a read error. The chain combines TRBV11-2 with TRBJ1-1; D possibly corresponds to TRBD1 (5 bases). This CDR3 region has 14 residues. Looked up from germline, CDR1 is SGHAT and CDR2 is FQNNGV. CDR3 sequence: CASRLGHSNTEAFF. Here the CDR3 DNA reads TGTGCCAGCAGATTAGGACACTCGAACACTGAAGCTTTCTTT.

The V call is TRBV28, the J call TRBJ1-3; 8 bases align to TRBD1. The trim removed 3 bases at V and 0 bases at J, leaving 4 bases unmatched. The CDR3 extends over 16 amino acids. Germline V gives CDR1 MDHEN, CDR2 SYDVKM. The CDR3 region is CASSLPGGHSGNTIYF. The CDR3, as DNA: TGTGCCAGCAGTTTGCCAGGGGGCCACTCTGGAAACACCATATATTTT.

The V call is TRBV28, the J call TRBJ1-2; D is unresolved. Looked up from germline, CDR1 is MDHEN and CDR2 is SYDVKM. V dropped 4 bases and J dropped 6 bases, with 3 bases sitting between them. The CDR3 is 10 residues long. DNA for the CDR3: TGTGCCAGCAGTTCAAATGGCTACACCTTC. Residues: CASSSNGYTF.

V usage is TRBV28 and J usage is TRBJ2-7, with 11 bases aligning to TRBD2. With 8 bases clipped from V and 3 bases from J, the junction kept 12 bases outside the gene matches. Germline V gene lookup returns CDR1 MDHEN and CDR2 SYDVKM. This CDR3 has 16 residues. The CDR3 here is CASRTPGTSGIYEQYF. The CDR3 nucleotides are TGTGCCAGCCGAACCCCCGGGACTAGCGGAATCTACGAGCAGTACTTC.

The chain couples TRBV18 to TRBJ1-3, with D maybe TRBD1 (6 bases). The CDR3 has 14 amino acids. Trimming took 3 bases from V and 0 from J, leaving 6 bases between them. Germline CDR1 and CDR2: KGHSH and LQKENI. The CDR3 sequence: CASSPDSSGNTIYF. DNA for the CDR3: TGTGCCAGCTCACCGGACAGCTCTGGAAACACCATATATTTT.